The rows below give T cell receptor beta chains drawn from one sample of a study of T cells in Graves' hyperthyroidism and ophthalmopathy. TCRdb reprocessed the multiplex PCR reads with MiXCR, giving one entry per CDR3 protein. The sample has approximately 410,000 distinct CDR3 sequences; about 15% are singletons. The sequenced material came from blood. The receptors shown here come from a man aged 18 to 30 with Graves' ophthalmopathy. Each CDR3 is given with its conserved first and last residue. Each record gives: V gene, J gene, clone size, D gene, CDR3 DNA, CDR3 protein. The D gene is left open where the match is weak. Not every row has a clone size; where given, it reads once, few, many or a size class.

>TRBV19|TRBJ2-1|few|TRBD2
TGTGCCAGTAGTATGGTCGTTCCAGCGGGAGTTTATGGGGACAATGAGCAGTTCTTC
CASSMVVPAGVYGDNEQFF
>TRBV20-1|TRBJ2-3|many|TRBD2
TGCAGTGCTAGAGATAACCCGGGACTAGCGGCAGGTACGCAGTATTTT
CSARDNPGLAAGTQYF
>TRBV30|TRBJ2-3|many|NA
TGTGCCTGGAGTGTAAGGGCCGGACCAGGGGCGCAGTATTTT
CAWSVRAGPGAQYF
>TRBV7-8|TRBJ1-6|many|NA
TGTGCCAGCAGCTTAGAGTCCGGGGATCTAGATTCACCCCTCCACTTT
CASSLESGDLDSPLHF
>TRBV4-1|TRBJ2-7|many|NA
TGCGCCAGCAGCCAAGAGGGGGCAGGGTCCTACGAGCAGTACTTC
CASSQEGAGSYEQYF
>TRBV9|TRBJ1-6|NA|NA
TGTGCCAGCAGCGTAGCTTTGGGGATTAATTCACCCCTCCACTTT
CASSVALGINSPLHF
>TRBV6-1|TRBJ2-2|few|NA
TGTGCCAGCAGTTACGCGCAAAACACCGGGGAGCTGTTTTTT
CASSYAQNTGELFF
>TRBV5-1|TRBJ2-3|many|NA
TGCGCCAGCAGCCTACAGGGCGGAGGGACAGATACGCAGTATTTT
CASSLQGGGTDTQYF
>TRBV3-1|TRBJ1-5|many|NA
TGTGCCAGCAGCCAAGATCAGGGATACAAACAGCCCCAGCATTTT
CASSQDQGYKQPQHF
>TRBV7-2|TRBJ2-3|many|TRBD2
TGTGCCAGCAGCTCTAGCGGGGGCGATCTCACAGATACGCAGTATTTT
CASSSSGGDLTDTQYF
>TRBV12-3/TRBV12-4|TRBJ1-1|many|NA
TGTGCCAGCAGTTTCGGAGGGGAAGGTCGGGCTTTCTTT
CASSFGGEGRAFF
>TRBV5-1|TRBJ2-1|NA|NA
TGCGCCAGCAGCTTGGCACTTAACTCCTACAATGAGCAGTTCTTC
CASSLALNSYNEQFF
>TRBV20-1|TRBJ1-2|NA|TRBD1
TGCAGTGGTGCAGGGGGTGTTAACTATGGCTACACCTTC
CSGAGGVNYGYTF
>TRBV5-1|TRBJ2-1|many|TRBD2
TGCGCCAGCAGTGGGACTAGCGGGAGTACTGAGCAGTTCTTC
CASSGTSGSTEQFF
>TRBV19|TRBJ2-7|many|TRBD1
TGTGCCAGTAGTATGGGACAGCACTACGAGCAGTACTTC
CASSMGQHYEQYF
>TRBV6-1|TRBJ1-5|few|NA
TGTGCCAGCTGTATGGACGGGGCGAGGCCCCAGCATTTT
CASCMDGARPQHF
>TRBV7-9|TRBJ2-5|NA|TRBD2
TGTGCCAGCAGCTTAGGGCTAGGACTAGCGGGAGAAGAGACCCAGTACTTC
CASSLGLGLAGEETQYF
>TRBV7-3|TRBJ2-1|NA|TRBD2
TGTGCCAGCAGCCCACTAGCGGGAGCCTCCTACAATGAGCAGTTCTTC
CASSPLAGASYNEQFF
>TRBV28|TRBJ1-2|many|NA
TGTGCCAGCGACCCAGGGTCGACTAACTATGGCTACACCTTC
CASDPGSTNYGYTF
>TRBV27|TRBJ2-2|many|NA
TGTGCCAGCAGTTTCAACCCGGGACTGCGCACCGGGGAGCTGTTTTTT
CASSFNPGLRTGELFF
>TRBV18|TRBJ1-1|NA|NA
TGTGCCAGCCTGGACGGGAACACTGAAGCTTTCTTT
CASLDGNTEAFF
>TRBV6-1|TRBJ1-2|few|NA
TGTGCCAGCAATACACCGGGCAGGGGAGGAGGCTACACCTTC
CASNTPGRGGGYTF
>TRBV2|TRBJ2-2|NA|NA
TGTGCCTTGGCGGTCGGAACCGGGGAGCTGTTTTTT
CALAVGTGELFF
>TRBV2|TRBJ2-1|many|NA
TGTGCCAGCACTCCACAGGGAGGGAATGAGCAGTTCTTC
CASTPQGGNEQFF
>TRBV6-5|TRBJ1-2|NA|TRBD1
TGTGCCAGCAGTTACTCGCAGGGGGCTTACACCTTC
CASSYSQGAYTF
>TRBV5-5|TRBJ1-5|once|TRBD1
TGTGCCAGCAGCTGGACAGGGGGTCATCAGCCCCAGCATTTT
CASSWTGGHQPQHF
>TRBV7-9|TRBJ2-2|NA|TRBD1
TGTGCCAGCAGGTCTACCGGGACAGGGCAGAACACCGGGGAGCTGTTTTTT
CASRSTGTGQNTGELFF
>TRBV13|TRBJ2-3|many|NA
TGTGCCAGCAGCCTCTGGGCTAGCACAGATACGCAGTATTTT
CASSLWASTDTQYF
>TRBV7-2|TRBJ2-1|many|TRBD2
TGTGCCAGCAGCTTTAGGAGCGGGGGCAATGAGCAGTTCTTC
CASSFRSGGNEQFF
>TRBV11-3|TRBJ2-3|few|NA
TGTGCCAGCAGCCCCTTCTCCGTAGATACGCAGTATTTT
CASSPFSVDTQYF
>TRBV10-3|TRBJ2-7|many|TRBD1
TGTGCCACTTCGGACAGGGATGCTACCCCCGAGCAGTACTTC
CATSDRDATPEQYF
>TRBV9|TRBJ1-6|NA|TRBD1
TGTGCCAGCATCAGAGCCGCAGGGGGAAGGAATTCACCCCTCCACTTT
CASIRAAGGRNSPLHF
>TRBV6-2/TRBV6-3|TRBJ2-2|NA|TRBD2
TGTGCCAGCAGTTTAAGTACGGCGGGGGCCGGGGAGCTGTTTTTT
CASSLSTAGAGELFF
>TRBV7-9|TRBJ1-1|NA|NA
TGTGCCAGCAGCTCTACGGGGACAACTGAAACTTTCTTT
CASSSTGTTETFF
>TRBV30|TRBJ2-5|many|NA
TGTGCCTGGATTACGTCCCCGGGGGCCCAGTACTTC
CAWITSPGAQYF
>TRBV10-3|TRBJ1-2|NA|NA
TGTGCCATCAGTTTACAAGGGGGAGGGAATGGCTACACCTTC
CAISLQGGGNGYTF
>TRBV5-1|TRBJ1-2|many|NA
TGCGCCAGCAGCTTTGGGGTGACACGCCGCTACTATGGCTACACCTTC
CASSFGVTRRYYGYTF
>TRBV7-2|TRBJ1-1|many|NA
TGTGCCAGCAGCCCGGCCGGGGGGTACACTGAAGCTTTCTTT
CASSPAGGYTEAFF
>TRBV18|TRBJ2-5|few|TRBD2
TGTGCCAGCTCACCATTGTCAGGACTACGGCGGGAGCGTAGGGAGACCCAGTACTTC
CASSPLSGLRRERRETQYF